This T cell receptor beta chain derives from a study of PD-1 blockade in classical Hodgkin lymphoma (dated by TCRdb to 2020 to 2022). Background for the entire study: Nivolumab dosing was 3 mg/kg intravenously every 2 weeks, continuing until either disease progression or unacceptable toxicity. A peripheral blood immune signature of response to PD-1 blockade in classical Hodgkin lymphoma was defined using TCR beta sequencing and CyTOF. Broad study findings and their caveats: A significant rise by C4D1 was seen in CD4+ but not CD8+ TCR diversity (p=0.0027 vs p=0.16), with the rise being most apparent in complete responders (p=0.02). The study covered only a single clinical trial cohort, and the causes of the repertoire differences, possibly disease activity or prior therapy, were still not defined. Patients starting nivolumab less than 1 year after ASCT had lower diversity and were excluded from later analyses to avoid confounding by immune reconstitution. Among trial patients, those achieving complete response had baseline diversity similar to that of newly diagnosed patients, while diversity was significantly lower in partial responders and progressors. Newly diagnosed patients were reported to have lower baseline TCR diversity than healthy donors, and relapsed/refractory patients were reported to have lower baseline TCR diversity still.

Per the publication, the time point label means: cycle 1 day 1 (C1D1), immediately before nivolumab initiation. Every trial patient had relapsed following autologous stem cell transplantation, and prior brentuximab vedotin exposure was what differed among cohorts A, B and C. The trial cohort was composed of approximately 60 patients with relapsed/refractory classical Hodgkin lymphoma, for whom complete response, partial response or progressive disease was recorded as best overall response. In the multi-cohort phase II CheckMate 205 trial, trial patients received single-agent nivolumab. An independent review committee assessed best overall response using the 2007 International Working Group response criteria. Trial PBMCs were collected just before the start of nivolumab (C1D1) and during therapy at cycle 2 day 1 and cycle 4 day 1. Peripheral blood was collected in 8 mL Vacutainer Cell Preparation Tubes, from which PBMCs were isolated by centrifugation and then cryopreserved.

V is shortened by 2 bases, J by 0 bases, and the region joining them spans 7 bases. Reading the germline V gene gives CDR1 MNHEY and CDR2 SVGAGI. The CDR3 goes from the cysteine to the phenylalanine over 14 residues. This entry keeps only the CDR3 DNA: 42 bases, framed from base 1. Genomic DNA was isolated using the Qiagen DNeasy kit from unsorted PBMCs as well as from negatively selected CD4+ and CD8+ fractions. Amplification of TCR beta CDR3 regions was done by immunoSEQ multiplex PCR with primers that anneal to V and J segments. Amplification bias was minimized using a synthetic immune receptor repertoire, and residual bias was removed computationally after sequencing. In the source study's methods: Repertoire diversity was quantified as the Shannon entropy index using custom Python scripts. Unsorted, CD4+ and CD8+ repertoires were analyzed separately, except for combined analyses in which CD4+ and CD8+ sequences were merged in silico. Clonal expansion was defined as a frequency increase of at least 2-fold after treatment compared with C1D1, and clones undetected at baseline were assigned a pseudocount of 0.5. Clones with 0 or 1 copy at C1D1 were defined as singleton clones, while clones with 2 or more copies were defined as non-singleton clones. Clones expanded in unsorted samples were labelled as CD4+, CD8+ or unknown by matching protein sequences in sorted samples from the same patient. Wilcoxon tests on paired samples were used to test changes in diversity from C1D1 to C4D1. The source is immuneACCESS, and TCRdb retained only in-frame sequences with V and J called. Part of the clones is not carried over; for the studies checked, unresolved V genes explain less than half of this, and the remainder is unexplained. V, J and clone size are those of that table, while D and trimming were read from the DNA. This sample is represented by 75,000 to 100,000 clones; over 80% of them were singletons. Of the sample, 9.5% to 15% is held by the ten largest clones.

A remark on this clone: The target of this receptor is not known. No much larger clone is present one base from it, and per-base qualities are unavailable.

This sequence was found in a human donor with classical Hodgkin lymphoma. This sequence uses TRBV6-5 and TRBJ1-1; confidence is insufficient to name the D gene. The sequenced sample was peripheral blood mononuclear cells (PBMCs), obtained at baseline. The sequence in DNA is TGTGCCAGCAGTTACATGGGTATGAACACTGAAGCTTTCTTT. Translated, it reads CASSYMGMNTEAFF.